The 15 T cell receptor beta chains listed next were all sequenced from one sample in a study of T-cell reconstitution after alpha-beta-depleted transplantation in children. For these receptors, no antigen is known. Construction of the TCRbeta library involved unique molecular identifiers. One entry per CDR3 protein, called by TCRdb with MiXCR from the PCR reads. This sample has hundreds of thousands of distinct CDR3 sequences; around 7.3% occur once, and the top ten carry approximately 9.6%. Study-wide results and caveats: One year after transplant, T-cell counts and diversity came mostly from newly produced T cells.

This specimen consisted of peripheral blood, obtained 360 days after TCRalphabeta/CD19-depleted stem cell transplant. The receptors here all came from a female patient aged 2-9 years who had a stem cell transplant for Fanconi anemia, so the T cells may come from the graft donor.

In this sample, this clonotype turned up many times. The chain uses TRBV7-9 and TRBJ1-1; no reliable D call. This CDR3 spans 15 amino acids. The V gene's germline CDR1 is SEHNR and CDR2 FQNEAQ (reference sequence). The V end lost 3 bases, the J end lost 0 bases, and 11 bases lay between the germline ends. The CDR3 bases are TGTGCCAGCAGCTTGGATCCGGGATTGAACACTGAAGCTTTCTTT. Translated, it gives CASSLDPGLNTEAFF.

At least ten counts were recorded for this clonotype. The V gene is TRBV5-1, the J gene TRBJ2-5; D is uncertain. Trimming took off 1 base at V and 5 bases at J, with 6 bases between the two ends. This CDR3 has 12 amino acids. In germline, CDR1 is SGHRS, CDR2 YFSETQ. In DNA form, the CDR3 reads TGCGCCAGCAGCTTGATGGGGGAGACCCAGTACTTC. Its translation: CASSLMGETQYF.

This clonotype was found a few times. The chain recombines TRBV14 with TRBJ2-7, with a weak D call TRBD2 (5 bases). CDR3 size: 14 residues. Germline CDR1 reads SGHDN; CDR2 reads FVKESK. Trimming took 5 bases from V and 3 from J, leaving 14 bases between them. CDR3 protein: CASSRTYDDYEQYF. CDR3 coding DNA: TGTGCCAGCAGCAGGACTTACGATGACTACGAGCAGTACTTC. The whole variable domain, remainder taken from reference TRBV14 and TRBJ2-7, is EAGVTQFPSHSVIEKGQTVTLRCDPISGHDNLYWYRRVMGKEIKFLLHFVKESKQDESGMPNNRFLAERTGGTYSTLKVQPAELEDSGVYFCASSRTYDDYEQYFGPGTRLTVT.

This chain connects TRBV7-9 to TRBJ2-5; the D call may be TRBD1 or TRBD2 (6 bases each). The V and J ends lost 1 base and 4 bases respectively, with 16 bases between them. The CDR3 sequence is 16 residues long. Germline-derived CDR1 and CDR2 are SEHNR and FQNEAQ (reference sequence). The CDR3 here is CASSLGPGGPRETQYF. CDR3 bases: TGTGCCAGCAGCTTAGGACCCGGGGGCCCTCGAGAGACCCAGTACTTC.

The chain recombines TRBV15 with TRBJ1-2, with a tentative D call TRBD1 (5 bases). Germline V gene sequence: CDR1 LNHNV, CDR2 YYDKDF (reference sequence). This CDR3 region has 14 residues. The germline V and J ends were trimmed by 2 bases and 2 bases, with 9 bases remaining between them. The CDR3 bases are TGTGCCACCAGCAGAACAGGTGGGAACTATGGCTACACCTTC. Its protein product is CATSRTGGNYGYTF.

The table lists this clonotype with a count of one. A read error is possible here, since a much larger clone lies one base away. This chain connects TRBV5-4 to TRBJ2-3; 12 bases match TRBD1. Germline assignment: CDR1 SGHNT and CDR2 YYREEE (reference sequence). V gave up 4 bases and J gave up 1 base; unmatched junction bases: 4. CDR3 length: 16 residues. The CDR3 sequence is CASSLGDRGRTDTQYF. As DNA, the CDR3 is TGTGCCAGCAGCCTTGGGGACAGGGGGCGCACAGATACGCAGTATTTT.

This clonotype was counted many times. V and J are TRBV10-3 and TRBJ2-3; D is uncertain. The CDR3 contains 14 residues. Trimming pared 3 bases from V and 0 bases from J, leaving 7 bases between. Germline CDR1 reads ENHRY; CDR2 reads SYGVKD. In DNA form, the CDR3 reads TGTGCCATCAGTGACACCTTTAGCACAGATACGCAGTATTTT. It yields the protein CAISDTFSTDTQYF.

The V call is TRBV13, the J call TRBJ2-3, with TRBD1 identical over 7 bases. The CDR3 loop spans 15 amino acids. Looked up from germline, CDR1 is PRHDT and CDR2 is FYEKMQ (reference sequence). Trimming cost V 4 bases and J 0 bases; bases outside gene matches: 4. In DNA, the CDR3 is TGTGCCAGCAGCTACCGGACAGGTAGCACAGATACGCAGTATTTT. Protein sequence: CASSYRTGSTDTQYF.

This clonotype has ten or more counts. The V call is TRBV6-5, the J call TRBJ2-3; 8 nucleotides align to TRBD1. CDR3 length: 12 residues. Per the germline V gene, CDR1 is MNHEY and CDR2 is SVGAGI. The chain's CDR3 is CAPGQGTDTQYF. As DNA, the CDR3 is TGTGCTCCGGGACAGGGCACAGATACGCAGTATTTT.

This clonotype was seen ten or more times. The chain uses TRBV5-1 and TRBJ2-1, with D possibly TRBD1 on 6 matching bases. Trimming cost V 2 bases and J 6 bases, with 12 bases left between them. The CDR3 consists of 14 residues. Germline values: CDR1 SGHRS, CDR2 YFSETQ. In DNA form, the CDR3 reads TGCGCCAGCAGCTTCCGGGACATTCGCAATGAGCAGTTCTTC. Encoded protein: CASSFRDIRNEQFF.

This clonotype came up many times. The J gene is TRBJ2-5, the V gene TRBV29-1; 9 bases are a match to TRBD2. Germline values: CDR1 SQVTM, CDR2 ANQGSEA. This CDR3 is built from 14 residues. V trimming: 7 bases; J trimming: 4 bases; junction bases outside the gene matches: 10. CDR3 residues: CSGLAGASGETQYF. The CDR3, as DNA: TGCAGCGGCTTAGCGGGAGCTTCGGGAGAGACCCAGTACTTC.

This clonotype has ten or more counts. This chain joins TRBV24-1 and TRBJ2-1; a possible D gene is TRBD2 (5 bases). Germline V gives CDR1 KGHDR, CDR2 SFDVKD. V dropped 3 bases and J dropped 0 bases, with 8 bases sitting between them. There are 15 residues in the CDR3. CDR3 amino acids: CATSDPGSSYNEQFF. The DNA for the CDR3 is TGTGCCACCAGTGATCCGGGAAGCTCCTACAATGAGCAGTTCTTC.

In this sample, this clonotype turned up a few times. The CDR3 region has the DNA TGCGCCAGCAGTCGGGGACAGGGGGATGGCTACACCTTC. It codes for CASSRGQGDGYTF. The chain recombines TRBV5-1 with TRBJ1-2; 11 bases line up with TRBD1. Per the germline V gene, CDR1 is SGHRS and CDR2 is YFSETQ. V shed 5 bases and J 6 bases; nucleotides not matched to a gene: 3. The length of the CDR3 is 13 residues.

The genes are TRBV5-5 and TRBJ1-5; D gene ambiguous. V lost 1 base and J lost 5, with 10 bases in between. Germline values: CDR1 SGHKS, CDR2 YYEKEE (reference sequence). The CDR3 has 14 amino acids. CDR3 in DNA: TGTGCCAGCAGCTTGATAAGGGTTGATCAGCCCCAGCATTTT. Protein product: CASSLIRVDQPQHF.

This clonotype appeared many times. The DNA for the CDR3 is TGTGCCAGCAGTTTGATCACCACGGAAAGCTACGAGCAGTACTTC. Amino acid sequence: CASSLITTESYEQYF. V and J are TRBV6-5 and TRBJ2-7; D gene unclear. The CDR3 covers 15 residues. V was shortened by 4 bases and J by 3 bases, with 16 bases between the two germline ends. CDR1 is MNHEY, CDR2 SVGAGI, per germline.